The rows below give T cell receptor beta chains drawn from one sample of a study of response to subunit inactivated influenza vaccine. TCRdb ran MiXCR on the RT-PCR reads and lists one entry per CDR3 protein. Among a few hundred thousand distinct CDR3 sequences listed, 14% were seen once. The sample was PBMCs from blood, taken 11 to 12 days after vaccination. These receptor sequences come from a man aged 45-65 years who received an inactivated influenza vaccine. Both conserved end residues are part of each CDR3.

j_gene,v_gene,CDR3aa
TRBJ2-7,TRBV7-8,CASSLGGTGGRYEQYF
TRBJ2-7,TRBV7-6,CASSLLGDTSYEQYF
TRBJ1-1,TRBV7-2,CASSLDRTGAFF
TRBJ2-3,TRBV7-3,CASSPAPGTTTDTQYF
TRBJ2-2,TRBV29-1,CSVGGQGNTGELFF
TRBJ1-1,TRBV21-1,CASSKESRRVRAFF
TRBJ2-5,TRBV2,CASSGYSGSRETQYF
TRBJ2-5,TRBV29-1,CSVESQAETQYF
TRBJ2-3,TRBV4-1,CASSQESSGGTRADTQYF
TRBJ2-1,TRBV4-2,CASSQGTGLVSYNEQFF
TRBJ2-7,TRBV5-6,CASMLAGDYEQYF
TRBJ2-1,TRBV5-1,CASGLTQGLRDEQFF
TRBJ2-7,TRBV6-1,CASSRKSSGPYEQYF
TRBJ1-1,TRBV3-1,CASSQAGGLNTEAFF
TRBJ2-2,TRBV20-1,CSAIRTGSAGELFF
TRBJ2-1,TRBV11-3,CASSVGQGGRNEQFF
TRBJ1-4,TRBV5-1,CASSLLSDEKLFF
TRBJ2-7,TRBV28,CASRSSPYEQYF
TRBJ1-1,TRBV20-1,CSGVGVGTEALF
TRBJ1-2,TRBV20-1,CSASGTAANYGYTF
TRBJ1-1,TRBV6-5,CASSYLTGLPFF
TRBJ2-1,TRBV12-3/TRBV12-4,CASSLSGGRASNEQFF
TRBJ1-5,TRBV28,CASSLWGASNQPQHF
TRBJ2-1,TRBV7-2,CASSSDRGSYNEQFF
TRBJ1-5,TRBV5-1,CARGQGDGNQPQHF
TRBJ2-7,TRBV6-5,CASSSVGGAPRYEQYF
TRBJ2-3,TRBV6-5,CASSYWLAGGTDTQYF
TRBJ2-1,TRBV10-3,CAISEGGAPDYNEQFF
TRBJ2-1,TRBV15,CATSINHRGNGDEQFF
TRBJ2-1,TRBV11-2,CASSLVQLYNEQFF
TRBJ2-7,TRBV5-1,CASRRDLYEQYF
TRBJ2-5,TRBV2,CASSEEKGGWGETQYF
TRBJ2-7,TRBV3-1,CASSQGGGGYEQYF
TRBJ2-7,TRBV30,CAWIPPRSSYEQYF
TRBJ2-7,TRBV5-6,CASSSGQKSYEQYF
TRBJ1-2,TRBV5-1,CASSFGTGDDTTF
TRBJ2-7,TRBV14,CASSQEREGYEQYF
TRBJ2-3,TRBV6-5,CASSYATGRGATDTQYF
TRBJ2-2,TRBV5-1,CASSLDGTGVAGELFF
TRBJ2-3,TRBV27,CASRGLAGGVGWRDTQYF
TRBJ2-7,TRBV29-1,CSVDRGGYEQYF
TRBJ2-3,TRBV7-2,CASKRQSSTDTQYF
TRBJ2-2,TRBV6-1,CASSHNVPPYGELFF
TRBJ1-6,TRBV6-1,CASASTYNSPLHF
TRBJ2-7,TRBV3-1,CASSQVSAEQYF
TRBJ2-5,TRBV12-3/TRBV12-4,CASRLSGQETQYF